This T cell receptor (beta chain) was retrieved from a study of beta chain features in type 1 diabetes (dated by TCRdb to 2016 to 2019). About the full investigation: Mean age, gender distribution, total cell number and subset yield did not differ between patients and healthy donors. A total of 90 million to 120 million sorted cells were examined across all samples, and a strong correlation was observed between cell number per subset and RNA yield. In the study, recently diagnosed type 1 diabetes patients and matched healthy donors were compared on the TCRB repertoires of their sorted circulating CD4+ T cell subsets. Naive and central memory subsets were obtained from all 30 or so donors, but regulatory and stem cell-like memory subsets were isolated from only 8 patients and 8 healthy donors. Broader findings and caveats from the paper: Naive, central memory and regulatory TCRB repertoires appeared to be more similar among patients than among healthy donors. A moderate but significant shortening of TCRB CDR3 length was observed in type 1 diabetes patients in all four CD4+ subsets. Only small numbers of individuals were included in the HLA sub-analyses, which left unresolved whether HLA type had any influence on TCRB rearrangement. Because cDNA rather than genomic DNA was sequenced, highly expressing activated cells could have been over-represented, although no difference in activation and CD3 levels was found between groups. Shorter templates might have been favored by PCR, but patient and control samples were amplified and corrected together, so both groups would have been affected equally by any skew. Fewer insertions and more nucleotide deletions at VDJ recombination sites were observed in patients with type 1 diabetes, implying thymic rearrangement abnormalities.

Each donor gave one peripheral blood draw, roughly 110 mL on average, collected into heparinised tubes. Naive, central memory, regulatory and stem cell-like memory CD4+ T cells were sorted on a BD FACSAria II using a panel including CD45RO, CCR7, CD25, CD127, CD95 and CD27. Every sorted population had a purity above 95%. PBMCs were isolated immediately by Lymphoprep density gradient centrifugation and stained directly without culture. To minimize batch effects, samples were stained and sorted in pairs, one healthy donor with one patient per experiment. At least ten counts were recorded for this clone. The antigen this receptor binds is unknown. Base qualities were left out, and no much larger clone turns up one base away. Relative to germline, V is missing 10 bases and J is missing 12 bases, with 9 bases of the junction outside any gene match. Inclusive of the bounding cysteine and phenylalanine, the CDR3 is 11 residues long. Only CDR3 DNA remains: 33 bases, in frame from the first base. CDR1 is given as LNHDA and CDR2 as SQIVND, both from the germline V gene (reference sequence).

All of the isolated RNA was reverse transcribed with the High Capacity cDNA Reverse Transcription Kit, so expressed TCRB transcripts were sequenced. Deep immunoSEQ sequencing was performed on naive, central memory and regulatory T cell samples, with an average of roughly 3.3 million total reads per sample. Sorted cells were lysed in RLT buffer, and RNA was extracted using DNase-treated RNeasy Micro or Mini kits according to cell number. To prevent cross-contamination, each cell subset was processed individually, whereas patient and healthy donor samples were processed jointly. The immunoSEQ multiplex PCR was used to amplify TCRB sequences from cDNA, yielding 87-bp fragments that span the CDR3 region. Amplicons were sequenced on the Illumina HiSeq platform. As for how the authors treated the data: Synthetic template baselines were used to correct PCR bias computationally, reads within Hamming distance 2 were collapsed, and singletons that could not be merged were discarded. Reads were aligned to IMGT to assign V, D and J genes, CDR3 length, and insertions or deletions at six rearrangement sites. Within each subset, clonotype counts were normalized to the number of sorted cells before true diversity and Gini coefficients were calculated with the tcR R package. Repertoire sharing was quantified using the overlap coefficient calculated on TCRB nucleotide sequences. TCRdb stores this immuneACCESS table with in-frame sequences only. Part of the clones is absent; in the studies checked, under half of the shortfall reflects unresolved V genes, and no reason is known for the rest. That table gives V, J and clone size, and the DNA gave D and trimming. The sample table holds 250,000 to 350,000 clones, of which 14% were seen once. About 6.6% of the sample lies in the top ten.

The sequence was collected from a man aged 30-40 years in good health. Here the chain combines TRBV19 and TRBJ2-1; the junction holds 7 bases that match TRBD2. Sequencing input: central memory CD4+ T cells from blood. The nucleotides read TGTGCCACCAGGGAGGGAACTGGGCAGTTCTTC. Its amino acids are CATREGTGQFF.